This note documents a single T cell receptor (beta chain) sequence. Its antigen is unknown. Base qualities are not at hand, and no much larger clone is one base apart. The data originate from a study of shared clonotypes between healthy human individuals (TCRdb year 2020). Turning to the overall study: A few men and two women, aged 18 to 49 years, made up the cohort. For each donor, CD4 naive and CD4 memory were each given three plates, CD8 naive was given two plates, and CD8 memory was given one plate. Per donor, leukapheresis produced somewhere between about 0.94 and 9.5 billion PBMCs. Libraries were prepared and TCR repertoires were sequenced by different laboratories using diverse techniques, in order to increase sequencing depth and limit assay-specific biases. Blood TCR repertoires of five healthy adults were deeply sequenced to estimate repertoire size and the extent of clonotype sharing between individuals. Results the study describes overall, beyond this receptor: Naive subsets generally had larger estimated clonotype richness than memory subsets. Sampling was restricted to blood, and TCR repertoires in tissue are likely to differ from TCR repertoires in blood. Compared with non-shared clonotypes, the clonotypes found in all four sorted-subset donors had higher generation probabilities. Across a handful of donors, approximately 5% of naive CD4, approximately 3.5% of naive CD8, 2% to 2.5% of memory CD4, and around 0.4% of memory CD8 clonotypes were shared. Pairwise subsampling led to the expectation that sequencing depth would affect the degree of clonotype sharing among donors. Incomplete sequencing was indicated by rarefaction of sorted-subset datasets, despite the large sequencing depth. The small number of donors limited the genetic and exposure-history diversity represented.

Healthy HIV-negative adults with no recently reported acute infections or vaccinations were included as donors. Every donor was a Caucasian adult living in Nashville, Tennessee, USA. CD4+ T cells were enriched by magnetic negative selection, after which naive cells were positively selected on CD45RA and the negative fraction was taken as the memory subset. After blood collection by leukapheresis, PBMCs were isolated using Ficoll-Histopaque density gradient centrifugation and then cryopreserved in the vapor phase of liquid nitrogen. Purity and quantity of every magnetically sorted T cell population were checked by analytical flow cytometry. From each sorted fraction, genomic DNA was isolated and quantified by UV absorbance on a Nanodrop 2000c. TCR CDR3 regions were amplified from genomic DNA by multiplex PCR using the deep immunoSEQ assay. For each cell subset, the extracted genomic DNA was distributed evenly across all wells of several immunoSEQ 96-well plates, and each plate served as one replicate. For sorted subsets, about 200 ng genomic DNA, equal to 25,000 to 35,000 T cell genomes, was loaded into each replicate PCR. The purified libraries were quantified using a Qubit 3.0 fluorometer, sized with a Bioanalyzer 2100, and then quantified again using the KAPA Library Quantification kit. Every immunoSEQ 96-well plate was sequenced on a dedicated single-read 150-cycle Illumina NextSeq 550 flow cell. In the paper's pipeline: The immunoSEQ output contained only junctional sequences without quality scores, so filtering could not match that applied to full-length reads. To assign V/J genes and CDR3, sequences were annotated using PyIR, a Python wrapper for IgBLAST v1.9, with IMGT germline references. Reads were filtered out if the reads had weak V/J assignments (E-value above 1e-6), no CDR3, stop codons, out-of-frame junctions, or ambiguous translated residues. V3J clonotypes were defined by identical inferred V gene, J gene, and CDR3 amino acid sequence. To compute the percentage overlap between repertoires, the number of shared unique clonotypes was divided by the size of the smaller repertoire. Three approaches were used to assess repertoire richness: RTK rarefaction, the Chao1 estimator, and Recon v2.1 estimates of unobserved clonotypes. For all TCRbeta clonotypes obtained by the gDNA method from a few donors, generation probabilities were computed with OLGA. Drawn from immuneACCESS, this table holds only the in-frame rearrangements with V and J called that TCRdb kept. Clones are partly lost; checked studies trace under half to an unresolved V gene and leave the rest unexplained. That table gives V, J and clone size, and the DNA gave D and trimming. In this sample the table shows 600,000 to 700,000 clones, roughly 72% of which occur a single time. More than 1.5% of the sample lies in the top ten.

The CDR3 runs 14 amino acids, cysteine and phenylalanine included. Only the CDR3 part of the read is kept: 42 bases, read in frame from the first base. V is clipped by 5 bases and J by 1 base, and the sequence between their germline boundaries is 9 bases long. CDR1 is given as SGHTA and CDR2 as FQGNSA, both from the germline V gene. This clonotype originated in a woman in her twenties or thirties in good health. Recombination joined TRBV7-2 with TRBJ2-4, with TRBD1 tentatively as D gene (6 bases match). Material: memory CD4+ T cells sorted from blood. This specimen's cell subset or site label, interpreted: CD45RA-negative fraction. CDR3 reads: CASSRTAAKNIQYF. Here is the DNA: TGTGCCAGCAGCAGGACAGCCGCCAAAAACATTCAGTACTTC.